A selection of T cell receptor beta chains follows, all from one sample in a study of regulatory T cells in long-lasting Graves disease. In TCRdb, the multiplex PCR reads were re-called with MiXCR into one record per CDR3 protein. The sample has roughly 380,000 distinct CDR3 sequences; around 15% are singletons. These data were likewise used in another study, on T cells in Graves' hyperthyroidism and ophthalmopathy.

Specimen: peripheral blood mononuclear cells (PBMCs), collected at new diagnosis, from a patient treated with antithyroid drugs. These receptors originate from a man aged 40-55 years with Graves disease. Each CDR3 is given with its conserved first and last residue. Each record gives: D gene, J gene, V gene, clone size, CDR3 length, CDR3 protein, CDR3 DNA. A D gene is named only where the DNA matches it firmly. Size values are once, few and many counts, or a class for expanded clones, and some rows have none.

d_call: TRBD2
j_call: TRBJ2-5
v_call: TRBV5-1
clone_size: -
cdr3_length: 15
cdr3_aa: CASSLQVGGQETQYF
cdr3_nt: TGCGCCAGCAGCTTGCAGGTGGGGGGGCAAGAGACCCAGTACTTC

d_call: -
j_call: TRBJ2-6
v_call: TRBV5-1
clone_size: many
cdr3_length: 18
cdr3_aa: CASSRSPDILSGANVLTF
cdr3_nt: TGCGCCAGCAGCAGGAGCCCGGACATCCTCTCTGGGGCCAACGTCCTGACTTTC

d_call: -
j_call: TRBJ1-3
v_call: TRBV24-1
clone_size: many
cdr3_length: 15
cdr3_aa: CATSDSRGAGNTIYF
cdr3_nt: TGTGCCACCAGTGATTCTCGGGGGGCTGGAAACACCATATATTTT

d_call: TRBD2
j_call: TRBJ2-3
v_call: TRBV25-1
clone_size: many
cdr3_length: 17
cdr3_aa: CASSDYRLAGVTDTQYF
cdr3_nt: TGTGCCAGCAGTGATTATAGGCTAGCGGGGGTCACAGATACGCAGTATTTT

d_call: -
j_call: TRBJ1-2
v_call: TRBV6-1
clone_size: -
cdr3_length: 14
cdr3_aa: CASGAVGRSYGYTF
cdr3_nt: TGTGCCAGCGGCGCCGTTGGAAGGTCATATGGCTACACCTTC

d_call: TRBD2
j_call: TRBJ2-7
v_call: TRBV7-2
clone_size: many
cdr3_length: 14
cdr3_aa: CASRPGGPSYEQYF
cdr3_nt: TGTGCCAGCAGGCCGGGGGGGCCTTCCTACGAGCAGTACTTC

d_call: TRBD1
j_call: TRBJ2-7
v_call: TRBV11-2
clone_size: -
cdr3_length: 15
cdr3_aa: CASSLETGGGYEQYF
cdr3_nt: TGTGCCAGCAGCTTAGAAACAGGGGGAGGATACGAGCAGTACTTC

d_call: TRBD2
j_call: TRBJ2-2
v_call: TRBV11-2
clone_size: -
cdr3_length: 17
cdr3_aa: CASSFQTSGGNTGELFF
cdr3_nt: TGTGCCAGCAGCTTTCAGACTAGCGGGGGTAACACCGGGGAGCTGTTTTTT

d_call: -
j_call: TRBJ1-5
v_call: TRBV6-1
clone_size: many
cdr3_length: 12
cdr3_aa: CASRGPNQPQHF
cdr3_nt: TGTGCCAGCAGAGGACCGAATCAGCCCCAGCATTTT

d_call: -
j_call: TRBJ1-1
v_call: TRBV4-3
clone_size: many
cdr3_length: 15
cdr3_aa: CASSQGTRRNTEAFF
cdr3_nt: TGCGCCAGCAGCCAGGGGACAAGACGGAACACTGAAGCTTTCTTT

d_call: TRBD1
j_call: TRBJ1-1
v_call: TRBV12-5
clone_size: many
cdr3_length: 17
cdr3_aa: CASGFGGQGGLNTEAFF
cdr3_nt: TGTGCTAGTGGTTTCGGTGGGCAGGGGGGATTGAACACTGAAGCTTTCTTT

d_call: -
j_call: TRBJ1-5
v_call: TRBV2
clone_size: many
cdr3_length: 14
cdr3_aa: CASRPPSANQPQHF
cdr3_nt: TGTGCCAGCAGGCCCCCCTCCGCCAATCAGCCCCAGCATTTT

d_call: -
j_call: TRBJ2-7
v_call: TRBV25-1
clone_size: few
cdr3_length: 13
cdr3_aa: CASSSASNYEQYF
cdr3_nt: TGTGCCAGCAGCTCTGCCTCCAACTACGAGCAGTACTTC

d_call: -
j_call: TRBJ1-5
v_call: TRBV28
clone_size: many
cdr3_length: 17
cdr3_aa: CASSFNNRWLVRQPQHF
cdr3_nt: TGTGCCAGCAGTTTCAACAACAGGTGGCTCGTGCGGCAGCCCCAGCATTTT

d_call: -
j_call: TRBJ2-5
v_call: TRBV18
clone_size: many
cdr3_length: 13
cdr3_aa: CASSPRGKETQYF
cdr3_nt: TGTGCCAGCTCACCACGGGGAAAGGAGACCCAGTACTTC

d_call: -
j_call: TRBJ1-5
v_call: TRBV4-1
clone_size: many
cdr3_length: 18
cdr3_aa: CASSRRSGGWDSNQPQHF
cdr3_nt: TGCGCCAGCAGCCGTCGAAGCGGGGGTTGGGATAGCAATCAGCCCCAGCATTTT

d_call: -
j_call: TRBJ1-4
v_call: TRBV18
clone_size: many
cdr3_length: 14
cdr3_aa: CASSPVKRNEKLFF
cdr3_nt: TGTGCCAGCTCACCAGTCAAGCGTAATGAAAAACTGTTTTTT

d_call: TRBD2
j_call: TRBJ2-1
v_call: TRBV7-3
clone_size: -
cdr3_length: 14
cdr3_aa: CASSPSGRGDEQFF
cdr3_nt: TGTGCCAGCAGCCCTAGCGGGAGGGGCGATGAGCAGTTCTTC

d_call: -
j_call: TRBJ2-3
v_call: TRBV18
clone_size: many
cdr3_length: 16
cdr3_aa: CASSPRQFSSTDTQYF
cdr3_nt: TGTGCCAGCTCACCAAGACAGTTTTCTAGCACAGATACGCAGTATTTT

d_call: -
j_call: TRBJ1-6
v_call: TRBV19
clone_size: few
cdr3_length: 15
cdr3_aa: CASSGRDVGNSPLHF
cdr3_nt: TGTGCCAGTAGTGGACGGGACGTTGGAAATTCACCCCTCCACTTT

d_call: TRBD1
j_call: TRBJ2-5
v_call: TRBV4-2
clone_size: few
cdr3_length: 16
cdr3_aa: CASSQPDRGFGETQYF
cdr3_nt: TGTGCCAGCAGCCAACCGGACAGGGGGTTCGGAGAGACCCAGTACTTC

d_call: TRBD2
j_call: TRBJ2-5
v_call: TRBV20-1
clone_size: -
cdr3_length: 14
cdr3_aa: CSARGLAGEGTQYF
cdr3_nt: TGCAGTGCTAGGGGTCTAGCGGGTGAGGGGACCCAGTACTTC

d_call: TRBD1
j_call: TRBJ1-1
v_call: TRBV20-1
clone_size: few
cdr3_length: 17
cdr3_aa: CSAIQGGAALMNTEAFF
cdr3_nt: TGCAGTGCGATCCAAGGGGGCGCAGCCCTCATGAACACTGAAGCTTTCTTT

d_call: -
j_call: TRBJ2-1
v_call: TRBV19
clone_size: few
cdr3_length: 16
cdr3_aa: CASSPRWRGIYNEQFF
cdr3_nt: TGTGCCAGTAGCCCCCGATGGCGGGGTATTTACAATGAGCAGTTCTTC

d_call: -
j_call: TRBJ2-2
v_call: TRBV7-9
clone_size: many
cdr3_length: 12
cdr3_aa: CASSYNTGELFF
cdr3_nt: TGTGCCAGCAGTTATAACACCGGGGAGCTGTTTTTT

d_call: -
j_call: TRBJ1-5
v_call: TRBV19
clone_size: many
cdr3_length: 17
cdr3_aa: CASSSQHQGLGNQPQHF
cdr3_nt: TGTGCCAGTAGTTCACAGCATCAGGGATTGGGCAATCAGCCCCAGCATTTT

d_call: TRBD2
j_call: TRBJ2-1
v_call: TRBV7-9
clone_size: -
cdr3_length: 18
cdr3_aa: CASSLGRIAGESPNEQFF
cdr3_nt: TGTGCCAGCAGCTTAGGTCGAATAGCGGGAGAATCGCCTAATGAGCAGTTCTTC

d_call: -
j_call: TRBJ2-2
v_call: TRBV2
clone_size: once
cdr3_length: 13
cdr3_aa: CASHQEHTGELFF
cdr3_nt: TGTGCCAGCCACCAGGAGCACACCGGGGAGCTGTTTTTT

d_call: -
j_call: TRBJ2-7
v_call: TRBV5-6
clone_size: many
cdr3_length: 14
cdr3_aa: CASSSWEVEDEQYF
cdr3_nt: TGTGCCAGCAGTTCATGGGAGGTCGAGGACGAGCAGTACTTC

d_call: TRBD2
j_call: TRBJ2-1
v_call: TRBV7-2
clone_size: many
cdr3_length: 15
cdr3_aa: CASSLDLAGSNEQFF
cdr3_nt: TGTGCCAGCAGCTTAGACCTAGCGGGGAGTAATGAGCAGTTCTTC

d_call: TRBD1
j_call: TRBJ2-3
v_call: TRBV12-3/TRBV12-4
clone_size: many
cdr3_length: 14
cdr3_aa: CASGIGQGSDTQYF
cdr3_nt: TGTGCCAGCGGGATAGGACAGGGGTCAGATACGCAGTATTTT

d_call: -
j_call: TRBJ1-1
v_call: TRBV4-1
clone_size: many
cdr3_length: 15
cdr3_aa: CASSQEGSWGPEAFF
cdr3_nt: TGCGCCAGCAGCCAAGAGGGTTCCTGGGGCCCTGAAGCTTTCTTT

d_call: -
j_call: TRBJ1-2
v_call: TRBV3-1
clone_size: -
cdr3_length: 14
cdr3_aa: CASSHANVRTGYTF
cdr3_nt: TGTGCCAGCAGCCATGCCAACGTCCGCACTGGCTACACCTTC

d_call: -
j_call: TRBJ2-4
v_call: TRBV6-1
clone_size: many
cdr3_length: 16
cdr3_aa: CASSEASWDPGNIQYF
cdr3_nt: TGTGCCAGCAGTGAAGCAAGCTGGGATCCGGGAAACATTCAGTACTTC

d_call: -
j_call: TRBJ1-6
v_call: TRBV7-8
clone_size: -
cdr3_length: 18
cdr3_aa: CPSSLDLGQSSYNSPLHF
cdr3_nt: TGTCCCAGCAGCTTAGATCTAGGACAGAGCTCCTATAATTCACCCCTCCACTTT

d_call: -
j_call: TRBJ2-2
v_call: TRBV3-1
clone_size: -
cdr3_length: 14
cdr3_aa: CASSPPDRTGELFF
cdr3_nt: TGTGCCAGCAGCCCCCCGGACCGGACCGGGGAGCTGTTTTTT

d_call: -
j_call: TRBJ1-2
v_call: TRBV28
clone_size: many
cdr3_length: 13
cdr3_aa: CASINRAYYGYTF
cdr3_nt: TGTGCCAGTATTAACAGGGCCTACTATGGCTACACCTTC

d_call: TRBD2
j_call: TRBJ2-5
v_call: TRBV29-1
clone_size: few
cdr3_length: 14
cdr3_aa: CSVVAGGLQETQYF
cdr3_nt: TGCAGCGTTGTAGCGGGGGGCCTTCAAGAGACCCAGTACTTC

d_call: TRBD2
j_call: TRBJ2-1
v_call: TRBV29-1
clone_size: -
cdr3_length: 15
cdr3_aa: CSVAFYLGGRGEQFF
cdr3_nt: TGCAGCGTTGCATTTTATCTGGGAGGGAGGGGTGAGCAGTTCTTC

d_call: TRBD1
j_call: TRBJ2-1
v_call: TRBV4-1
clone_size: -
cdr3_length: 15
cdr3_aa: CASSQLRGLGNEQFF
cdr3_nt: TGCGCCAGCAGCCAACTCAGGGGGCTGGGGAATGAGCAGTTCTTC

d_call: -
j_call: TRBJ2-3
v_call: TRBV7-2
clone_size: -
cdr3_length: 14
cdr3_aa: CASTRVVGTDTQYF
cdr3_nt: TGTGCCAGCACCCGGGTGGTAGGGACAGATACGCAGTATTTT

d_call: -
j_call: TRBJ1-1
v_call: TRBV5-6
clone_size: many
cdr3_length: 17
cdr3_aa: CASSLLSTSAGYTEAFF
cdr3_nt: TGTGCCAGCAGCTTGCTGTCGACTTCCGCCGGGTACACTGAAGCTTTCTTT

d_call: -
j_call: TRBJ1-5
v_call: TRBV28
clone_size: many
cdr3_length: 15
cdr3_aa: CASSWGAGGNQPQHF
cdr3_nt: TGTGCCAGCAGTTGGGGAGCAGGTGGGAATCAGCCCCAGCATTTT

d_call: TRBD1
j_call: TRBJ1-5
v_call: TRBV15
clone_size: many
cdr3_length: 11
cdr3_aa: CATSRTGSQHF
cdr3_nt: TGTGCCACCAGCCGGACAGGGTCCCAGCATTTT

d_call: TRBD2
j_call: TRBJ2-3
v_call: TRBV7-9
clone_size: many
cdr3_length: 13
cdr3_aa: CASTSGDTDTQYF
cdr3_nt: TGTGCCAGCACAAGCGGGGACACAGATACGCAGTATTTT

d_call: -
j_call: TRBJ2-2
v_call: TRBV20-1
clone_size: -
cdr3_length: 16
cdr3_aa: CSARDSRQGGTGELFF
cdr3_nt: TGCAGTGCTAGAGATTCCAGGCAGGGTGGGACCGGGGAGCTGTTTTTT